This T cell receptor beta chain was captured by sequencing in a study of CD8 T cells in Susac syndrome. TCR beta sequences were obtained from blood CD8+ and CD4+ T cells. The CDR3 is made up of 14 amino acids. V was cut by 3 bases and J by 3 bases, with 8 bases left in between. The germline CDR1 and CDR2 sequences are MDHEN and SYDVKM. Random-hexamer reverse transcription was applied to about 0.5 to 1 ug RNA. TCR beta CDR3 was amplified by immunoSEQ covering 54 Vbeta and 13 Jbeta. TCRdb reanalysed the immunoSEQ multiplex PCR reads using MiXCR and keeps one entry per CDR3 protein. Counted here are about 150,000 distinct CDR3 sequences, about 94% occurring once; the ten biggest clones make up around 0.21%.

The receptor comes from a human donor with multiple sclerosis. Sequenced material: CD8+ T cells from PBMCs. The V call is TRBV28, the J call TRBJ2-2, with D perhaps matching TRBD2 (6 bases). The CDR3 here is CASSFWGDTGELFF. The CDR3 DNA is TGTGCCAGCAGTTTTTGGGGGGACACCGGGGAGCTGTTTTTT.